Shown below are 3 T cell receptor beta chains from a single sample sequenced in a study of OX40 agonist ivuxolimab in advanced cancers. The repertoire was sequenced with immunoSEQ multiplex PCR; TCRdb's copy has only in-frame clones and lacks some. The data contain some 64,000 clones, about 88% of them seen just once; the ten biggest clones take up around 0.65%. This specimen consisted of CD4+ or CD8+ T cells sorted from blood, obtained in a trial of the OX40 agonist ivuxolimab. The receptors were gathered from an adult with an advanced solid tumor such as melanoma, head and neck, liver or kidney cancer.

The chain uses TRBV29-1 and TRBJ2-5; D is tentatively TRBD1 or TRBD2 (5 bases each). This CDR3 contains 14 residues. Germline CDR1 and CDR2: SQVTM and ANQGSEA. Between the trimmed V and J ends, which lost 4 bases and 4 bases, there was a span of 16 bases. The CDR3 sequence is CSVGHPPGGETQYF. In DNA, the CDR3 is TGCAGCGTTGGACACCCGCCTGGGGGAGAGACCCAGTACTTC.

The CDR3 here is CASTLSYQPQHF. In nucleotides, the CDR3 is TGTGCCAGCACCCTATCGTATCAGCCCCAGCATTTT. The gene calls are TRBV21-1 and TRBJ1-5. TRBV21-1 is listed as a pseudogene. The CDR3 is 12 residues long.

This clone was observed a few times. The chain employs TRBV27 and TRBJ1-1; 9 bases agree with TRBD1. The CDR3 length is 15 residues. The germline gives CDR1 MNHEY, CDR2 SMNVEV (reference sequence). The V and J ends lost 5 bases and 2 bases, in that order; junction bases with no gene match: 6. CDR3 DNA sequence: TGTGCCAGCAGTCCCGGGACAGGGACCAACACTGAAGCTTTCTTT. Protein product: CASSPGTGTNTEAFF.